The clone carrying this T cell receptor (beta chain) occurred once. This entry belongs to a study of blood T cell repertoires in COVID-19. Study-wide context: Acute and convalescent COVID-19 samples came from the United States, Italy and Spain. T cells, B-cell-depleted T cells, or PBMCs provided the cDNA or gDNA that served as material.

Original handling: Reference gene primer amplification gave nucleated cell count estimates. TCRdb's copy holds only in-frame clones and misses some; the assay was immunoSEQ multiplex PCR. The V and J calls and clone size were taken over from that table, and D and trimming were inferred from the DNA. The top ten clones hold approximately 1.3% of a sample with a few hundred thousand clones, just over 85% of them seen once. Germline loops: CDR1 SGHRS, CDR2 YFSETQ. There are 14 residues in the CDR3. V dropped 0 bases and J dropped 7 bases, with 10 bases sitting between them. The chain links TRBV5-1 to TRBJ1-4; no definite D call. Material: peripheral blood. This receptor was obtained from a man at least 80 years old with acute or convalescent COVID-19. The CDR3 protein is CASSLDLRGEKLFF. The CDR3 DNA follows: TGCGCCAGCAGCTTGGACCTTCGGGGTGAAAAACTGTTTTTT.